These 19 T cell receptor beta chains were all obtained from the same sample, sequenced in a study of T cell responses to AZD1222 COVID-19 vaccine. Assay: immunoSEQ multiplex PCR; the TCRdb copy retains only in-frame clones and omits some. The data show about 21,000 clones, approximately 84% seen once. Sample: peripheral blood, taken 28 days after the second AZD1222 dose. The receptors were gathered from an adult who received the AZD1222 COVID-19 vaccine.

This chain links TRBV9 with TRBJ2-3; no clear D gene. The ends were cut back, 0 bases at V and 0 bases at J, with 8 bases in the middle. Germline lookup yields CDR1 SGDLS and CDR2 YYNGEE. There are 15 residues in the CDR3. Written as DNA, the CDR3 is TGTGCCAGCAGCGTAGACCTGACTAGCACAGATACGCAGTATTTT. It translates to CASSVDLTSTDTQYF.

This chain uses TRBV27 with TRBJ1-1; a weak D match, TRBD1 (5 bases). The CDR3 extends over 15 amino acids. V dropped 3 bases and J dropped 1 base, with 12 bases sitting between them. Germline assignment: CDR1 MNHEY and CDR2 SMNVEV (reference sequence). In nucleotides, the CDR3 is TGTGCCAGCAGTTTTGCGGACACGGGGAACACTGAAGCTTTCTTT. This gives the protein CASSFADTGNTEAFF.

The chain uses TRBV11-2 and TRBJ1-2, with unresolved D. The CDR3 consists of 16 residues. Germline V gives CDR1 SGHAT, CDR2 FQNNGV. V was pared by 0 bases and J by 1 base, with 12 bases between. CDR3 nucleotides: TGTGCCAGCAGCTTAGAACGGGCAGAGTTTAACTATGGCTACACCTTC. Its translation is CASSLERAEFNYGYTF. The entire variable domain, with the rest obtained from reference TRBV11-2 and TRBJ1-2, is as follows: EAGVAQSPRYKIIEKRQSVAFWCNPISGHATLYWYQQILGQGPKLLIQFQNNGVVDDSQLPKDRFSAERLKGVDSTLKIQPAKLEDSAVYLCASSLERAEFNYGYTFGSGTRLTVV.

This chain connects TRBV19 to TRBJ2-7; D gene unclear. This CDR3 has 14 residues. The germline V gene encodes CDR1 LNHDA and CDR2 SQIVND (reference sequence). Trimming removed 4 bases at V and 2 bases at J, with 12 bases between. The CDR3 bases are TGTGCCAGTAGTAGCCGCCACGGAACCTACGAGCAGTACTTC. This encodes CASSSRHGTYEQYF.

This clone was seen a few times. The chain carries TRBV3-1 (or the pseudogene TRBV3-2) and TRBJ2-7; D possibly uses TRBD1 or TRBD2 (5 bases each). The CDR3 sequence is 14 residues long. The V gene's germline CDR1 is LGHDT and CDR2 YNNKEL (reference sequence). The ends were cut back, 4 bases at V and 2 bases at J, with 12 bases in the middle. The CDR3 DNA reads TGTGCCAGCAGCCCCCGGGACGCAACCTACGAGCAGTACTTC. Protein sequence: CASSPRDATYEQYF.

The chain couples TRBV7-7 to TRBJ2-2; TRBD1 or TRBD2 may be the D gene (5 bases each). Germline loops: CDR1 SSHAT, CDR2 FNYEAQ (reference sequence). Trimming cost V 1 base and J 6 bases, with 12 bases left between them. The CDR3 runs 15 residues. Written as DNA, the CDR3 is TGTGCCAGCAGCTTAGGGGGACGTGCCGCCGGGGAGCTGTTTTTT. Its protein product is CASSLGGRAAGELFF.

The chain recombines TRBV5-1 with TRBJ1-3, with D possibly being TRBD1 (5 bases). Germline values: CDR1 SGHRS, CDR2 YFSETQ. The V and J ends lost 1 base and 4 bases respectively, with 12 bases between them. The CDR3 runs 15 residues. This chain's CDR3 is CASSLLGDSGNTIYF. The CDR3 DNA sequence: TGCGCCAGCAGCTTGTTAGGGGATTCGGGAAACACCATATATTTT.

CDR3 in amino acids: CASSVATNTEAFF. The CDR3 region has the DNA TGTGCCAGCAGCGTCGCAACGAACACTGAAGCTTTCTTT. The rearrangement joins TRBV9 to TRBJ1-1; D uncertain. CDR3 length: 13 residues. Germline V gene sequence: CDR1 SGDLS, CDR2 YYNGEE. Trimming removed 2 bases at V and 1 base at J, with 6 bases between.

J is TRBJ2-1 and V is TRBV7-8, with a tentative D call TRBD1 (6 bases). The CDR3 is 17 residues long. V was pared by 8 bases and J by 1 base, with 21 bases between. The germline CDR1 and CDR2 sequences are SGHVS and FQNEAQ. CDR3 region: CASGTRLGRGSYNEQFF. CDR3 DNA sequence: TGTGCCAGCGGAACCCGACTCGGCAGGGGTTCCTACAATGAGCAGTTCTTC.

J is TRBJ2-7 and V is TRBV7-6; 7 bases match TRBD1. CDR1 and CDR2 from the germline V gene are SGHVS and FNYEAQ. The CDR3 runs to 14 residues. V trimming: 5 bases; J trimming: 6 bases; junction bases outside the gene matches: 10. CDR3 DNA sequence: TGTGCCAGCAGCCACCCGGGACAGCGCGGCGAGCAGTACTTC. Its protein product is CASSHPGQRGEQYF. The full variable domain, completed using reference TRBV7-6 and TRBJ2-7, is GAGVSQSPRYKVTKRGQDVALRCDPISGHVSLYWYRQALGQGPEFLTYFNYEAQQDKSGLPNDRFSAERPEGSISTLTIQRTEQRDSAMYRCASSHPGQRGEQYFGPGTRLTVT.

CDR3 nucleotide sequence: TGCGCCAGCAGCCCGGACAGAGGGGACACTGAAGCTTTCTTT. This gives the protein CASSPDRGDTEAFF. The rearrangement uses TRBV5-1 and TRBJ1-1, with D perhaps matching TRBD1 (6 bases). Between the trimmed V and J ends, which lost 4 bases and 3 bases, there was a span of 13 bases. The length of the CDR3 is 14 residues. Per the germline V gene, CDR1 is SGHRS and CDR2 is YFSETQ.

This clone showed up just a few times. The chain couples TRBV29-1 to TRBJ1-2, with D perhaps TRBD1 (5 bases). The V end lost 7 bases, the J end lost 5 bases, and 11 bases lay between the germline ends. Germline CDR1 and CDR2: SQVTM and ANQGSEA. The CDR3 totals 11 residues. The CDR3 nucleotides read TGCAGCGGCGGATCAGGGTATGGCTACACCTTC. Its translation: CSGGSGYGYTF.

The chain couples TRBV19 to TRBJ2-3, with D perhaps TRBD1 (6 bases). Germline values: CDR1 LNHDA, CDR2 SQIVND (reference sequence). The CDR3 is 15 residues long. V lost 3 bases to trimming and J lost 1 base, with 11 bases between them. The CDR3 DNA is TGTGCCAGTAGTATGCTGGGGGCGGGCACAGATACGCAGTATTTT. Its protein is CASSMLGAGTDTQYF.

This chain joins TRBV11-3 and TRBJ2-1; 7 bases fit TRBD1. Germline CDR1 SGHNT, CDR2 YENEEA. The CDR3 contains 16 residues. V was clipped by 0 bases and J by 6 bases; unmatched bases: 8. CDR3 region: CASSLDGTVSPNEQFF. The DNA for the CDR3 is TGTGCCAGCAGCTTAGATGGGACAGTGAGTCCCAATGAGCAGTTCTTC.

The CDR3: CASSPLHTSGRAQNEQFF. CDR3 coding DNA: TGTGCCAGCTCACCACTTCATACTAGCGGGAGGGCTCAGAATGAGCAGTTCTTC. The chain carries TRBV18 and TRBJ2-1; 13 bases are a match to TRBD2. The CDR3 contains 18 residues. Germline assignment: CDR1 KGHSH and CDR2 LQKENI. After removal of 1 base from V and 7 bases from J, the junction contained 10 bases not matched to a gene.

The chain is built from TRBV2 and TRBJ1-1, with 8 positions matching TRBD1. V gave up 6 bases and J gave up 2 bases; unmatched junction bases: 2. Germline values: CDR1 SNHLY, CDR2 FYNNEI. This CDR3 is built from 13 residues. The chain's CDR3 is CASSGQGNTEAFF. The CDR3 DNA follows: TGTGCCAGCAGCGGACAGGGAAACACTGAAGCTTTCTTT.

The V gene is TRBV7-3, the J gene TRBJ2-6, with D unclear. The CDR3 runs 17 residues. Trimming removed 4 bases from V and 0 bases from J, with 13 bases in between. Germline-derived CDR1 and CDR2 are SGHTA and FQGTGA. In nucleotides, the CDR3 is TGTGCCAGCAGCTCCAAAGGCCGTAACTCTGGGGCCAACGTCCTGACTTTC. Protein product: CASSSKGRNSGANVLTF.

CDR3 DNA: TGTGCCAGCAGCCGCAGAACGTACAGGGCCGAAGCTTTCTTT. Amino acid sequence: CASSRRTYRAEAFF. The rearrangement uses TRBV11-1 and TRBJ1-1, with D perhaps matching TRBD1 (6 bases). Trimming took 5 bases from V and 8 from J, leaving 18 bases between them. This CDR3 region has 14 residues. Germline CDR1 and CDR2: SGHAT and FQDESV (reference sequence).

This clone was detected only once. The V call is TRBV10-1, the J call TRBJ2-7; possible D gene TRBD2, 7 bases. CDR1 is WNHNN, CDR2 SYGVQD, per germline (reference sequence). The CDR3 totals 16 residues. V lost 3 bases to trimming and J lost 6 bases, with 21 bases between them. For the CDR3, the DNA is TGCGCCAGCAGTGATGGGGGGGCAACAGGGACGGCCGAGCAGTACTTC. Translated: CASSDGGATGTAEQYF.